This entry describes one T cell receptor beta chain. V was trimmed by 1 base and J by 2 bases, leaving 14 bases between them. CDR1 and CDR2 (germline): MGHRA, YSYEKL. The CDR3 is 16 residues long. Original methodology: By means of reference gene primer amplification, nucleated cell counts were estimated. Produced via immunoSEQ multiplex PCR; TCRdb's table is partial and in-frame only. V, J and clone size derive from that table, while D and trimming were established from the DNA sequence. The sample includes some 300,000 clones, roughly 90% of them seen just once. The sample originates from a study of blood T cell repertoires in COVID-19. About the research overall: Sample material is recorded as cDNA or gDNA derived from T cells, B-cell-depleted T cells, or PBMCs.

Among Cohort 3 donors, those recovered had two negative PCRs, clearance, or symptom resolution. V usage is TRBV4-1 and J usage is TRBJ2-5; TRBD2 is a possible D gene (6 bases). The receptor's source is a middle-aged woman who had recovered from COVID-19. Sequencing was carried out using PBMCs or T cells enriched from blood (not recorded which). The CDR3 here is CASSQAKGGAQETQYF. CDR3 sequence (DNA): TGCGCCAGCAGCCAAGCGAAAGGAGGGGCACAAGAGACCCAGTACTTC.